The T cell receptor (beta chain) under discussion was sequenced for a study of blood T cell repertoires in COVID-19. Overall study context: Sample material is recorded as cDNA or gDNA derived from T cells, B-cell-depleted T cells, or PBMCs.

Only in-frame clones appear in the TCRdb table, and some are missing; sequencing was by immunoSEQ multiplex PCR. The sample lists around 310,000 clones; about nine tenths were seen once. Trimming took 3 bases from V and 0 from J; bases not matched to a gene: 5. This CDR3 has 15 residues. The germline gives CDR1 SQVTM, CDR2 ANQGSEA. Cohorts were determined from participant-reported clinical history. Recovered status applied to Cohort 3 donors who had two consecutive negative PCRs. It also applied to those with clearance or with symptom resolution. The chain couples TRBV29-1 to TRBJ2-3; 8 bases align to TRBD1. This receptor was identified in a woman in her thirties or forties who had recovered from COVID-19. Sequenced input: PBMCs or T cells enriched from blood (not recorded which). This CDR3 reads CSVEGQDLSTDTQYF. CDR3 DNA sequence: TGCAGCGTTGAGGGACAGGACCTCAGCACAGATACGCAGTATTTT.